Following are 15 T cell receptor beta chains from one sample sequenced in a study of cytomegalovirus exposure and HLA in healthy donors. PCR involved 60 Vbeta and 13 Jbeta primers. TCRdb keeps only in-frame clones here, not all; method: immunoSEQ multiplex PCR. The sample lists about 150,000 clones; about 70% were seen once. Sequencing input: PBMCs. The receptors here all came from a man aged 35 to 55 in good health and CMV-seronegative.

This clone has just one count. The rearrangement links TRBV7-6 to TRBJ1-3, with a possible D match to TRBD1 (6 bases). The germline V gene has CDR1 SGHVS and CDR2 FNYEAQ. V was cut by 5 bases and J by 0 bases, with 8 bases left in between. The CDR3 is 14 residues long. CDR3 bases: TGTGCCAGCAGCGGGGGCTCCTCTGGAAACACCATATATTTT. The encoded protein is CASSGGSSGNTIYF. Full variable domain (missing parts from reference TRBV7-6 and TRBJ1-3): GAGVSQSPRYKVTKRGQDVALRCDPISGHVSLYWYRQALGQGPEFLTYFNYEAQQDKSGLPNDRFSAERPEGSISTLTIQRTEQRDSAMYRCASSGGSSGNTIYFGEGSWLTVV.

The chain has TRBV6-6 and TRBJ2-1; D possibly corresponds to TRBD2 (5 bases). Germline V CDR1 and CDR2: MNHNY, SVGAGI (reference sequence). V lost 5 bases to trimming and J lost 12 bases, with 17 bases between them. This CDR3 has 13 residues. The CDR3 sequence is CASSERTVKGQFF. CDR3 nucleotide sequence: TGTGCCAGCAGTGAGCGGACGGTTAAGGGGCAGTTCTTC.

The rearrangement links TRBV7-2 to TRBJ1-6, with 10 bases lining up with TRBD1. The germline V gene encodes CDR1 SGHTA and CDR2 FQGNSA. The CDR3 is made up of 15 amino acids. J was trimmed by 8 bases and V by 1 base; bases with no gene match: 2. The CDR3 bases are TGTGCCAGCAGCTTAGTTGGGACAGGGGATTCACCCCTCCACTTT. Translation: CASSLVGTGDSPLHF. Complete variable domain (other parts from reference TRBV7-2 and TRBJ1-6): GAGVSQSPSNKVTEKGKDVELRCDPISGHTALYWYRQSLGQGLEFLIYFQGNSAPDKSGLPSDRFSAERTGGSVSTLTIQRTQQEDSAVYLCASSLVGTGDSPLHFGNGTRLTVT.

The chain links TRBV2 to TRBJ1-5, with 9 positions matching TRBD1. This CDR3 spans 15 amino acids. V trimming: 1 base; J trimming: 3 bases; junction bases outside the gene matches: 1. Germline values: CDR1 SNHLY, CDR2 FYNNEI. The DNA of the CDR3 is TGTGCCAGCAGTGAAGGGACAGGGGACAATCAGCCCCAGCATTTT. Translating it yields CASSEGTGDNQPQHF.

The chain couples TRBV7-2 to TRBJ2-7; the match to TRBD2 covers 14 bases. Germline loops: CDR1 SGHTA, CDR2 FQGNSA. Trimming took 0 bases from V and 2 from J; bases not matched to a gene: 6. There are 18 residues in the CDR3. The CDR3 nucleotides read TGTGCCAGCAGCTTAGCGGGGACTAGCGGGGGCCTCCCCTACGAGCAGTACTTC. Its protein product is CASSLAGTSGGLPYEQYF.

This sequence joins TRBV27 and TRBJ2-7; 8 bases map to TRBD1. The V and J ends lost 3 bases and 7 bases, in that order; junction bases with no gene match: 8. The CDR3 has 14 amino acids. Per the germline V gene, CDR1 is MNHEY and CDR2 is SMNVEV (reference sequence). CDR3 sequence reads: CASSFKDRAGEQYF. The DNA for the CDR3 is TGTGCCAGCAGTTTCAAGGACAGGGCTGGGGAGCAGTACTTC.

V usage is TRBV27 and J usage is TRBJ2-7; D is unclear. V shed 3 bases and J shed 2 bases, with 11 bases lying between them. Germline CDR1 is MNHEY and CDR2 is SMNVEV (reference sequence). The CDR3 has 14 amino acids. The CDR3 reads CASSFRGPTYEQYF. The CDR3 DNA follows: TGTGCCAGCAGTTTTCGTGGGCCGACCTACGAGCAGTACTTC.

The chain joins TRBV30 to TRBJ2-5, with 8 bases fitting TRBD2. V gave up 4 bases and J gave up 2 bases; unmatched junction bases: 6. The CDR3 is 14 residues long. Germline CDR1 GTSNPN, CDR2 SVGIG (reference sequence). CDR3 DNA sequence: TGTGCCTGGAAAGGCAGCGGGAGTCAAGAGACCCAGTACTTC. This encodes CAWKGSGSQETQYF.

This clone was seen only once. The chain carries TRBV29-1 and TRBJ2-7; 7 bases match TRBD2. V was pared by 5 bases and J by 7 bases, with 11 bases of the junction left unmatched. Germline-derived CDR1 and CDR2 are SQVTM and ANQGSEA. This CDR3 spans 13 amino acids. CDR3 nucleotide sequence: TGCAGCGTTCTAGCTGGGGGGGGGAGGGAGCAGTACTTC. It yields the protein CSVLAGGGREQYF.

Concerning this clone: The identical CDR3 is also encoded by other nucleotide sequences in the sample. The genes are TRBV11-2 and TRBJ2-7, with 7 bases identical to TRBD2. CDR1 and CDR2 (germline): SGHAT, FQNNGV. V shed 1 base and J 1 base; nucleotides not matched to a gene: 1. This CDR3 has 14 amino acids. CDR3 DNA sequence: TGTGCCAGCAGCTTAGCGGGGGGATCCTACGAGCAGTACTTC. This encodes CASSLAGGSYEQYF.

This rearrangement joins TRBV10-2 to TRBJ2-1; D perhaps matches TRBD2 (6 bases). Germline lookup yields CDR1 WSHSY and CDR2 SAAADI. The CDR3 is made up of 14 amino acids. V lost 1 base to trimming and J lost 5 bases, with 9 bases between them. For the CDR3, the DNA is TGCGCCAGCAGTGAGTTCGGGGGAAACAATGAGCAGTTCTTC. Translation: CASSEFGGNNEQFF.

V and J are TRBV18 and TRBJ1-1; the match to TRBD1 covers 9 bases. CDR3 length: 14 amino acids. The germline CDR1 and CDR2 sequences are KGHSH and LQKENI. Trimming cost V 5 bases and J 3 bases; bases outside gene matches: 4. The CDR3: CASSVGQGDTEAFF. The CDR3 DNA follows: TGTGCCAGCTCAGTGGGACAGGGTGACACTGAAGCTTTCTTT.

The chain carries TRBV28 and TRBJ1-1; 7 nucleotides match TRBD1. The CDR3 is 15 residues long. Germline loops: CDR1 MDHEN, CDR2 SYDVKM. After removal of 8 bases from V and 7 bases from J, the junction contained 16 bases not matched to a gene. The CDR3 nucleotides read TGTGCCAGCGTAGCTCACGGGACAGCGCGCATTGAAGCTTTCTTT. It specifies CASVAHGTARIEAFF.

The table lists this clone with a few counts. This sequence joins TRBV28 and TRBJ2-2; 9 bases line up with TRBD1. Per the germline V gene, CDR1 is MDHEN and CDR2 is SYDVKM. The length of the CDR3 is 15 residues. V was pared by 7 bases and J by 5 bases, with 8 bases of the junction left unmatched. CDR3 loop: CASTSVQGATGELFF. For the CDR3, the DNA is TGTGCCAGCACCTCTGTACAGGGGGCGACCGGGGAGCTGTTTTTT.

The rearrangement joins TRBV9 to TRBJ1-2, with 7 nucleotides matching TRBD1. This CDR3 has 14 residues. The V and J ends lost 0 bases and 4 bases, in that order; junction bases with no gene match: 3. CDR1 SGDLS and CDR2 YYNGEE come from the germline V gene. CDR3 protein: CASSVGQGSYGYTF. DNA for the CDR3: TGTGCCAGCAGCGTAGGACAGGGAAGCTATGGCTACACCTTC. The full variable domain, with the rest looked up from reference TRBV9 and TRBJ1-2, is DSGVTQTPKHLITATGQRVTLRCSPRSGDLSVYWYQQSLDQGLQFLIQYYNGEERAKGNILERFSAQQFPDLHSELNLSSLELGDSALYFCASSVGQGSYGYTFGSGTRLTVV.